A single sample gave rise to the 13 T cell receptor beta chains below, sequenced in a study of metastatic and nonmetastatic thyroid tumors. No treatment of any kind had been given to any patient before thyroid surgery. TCRdb recomputed clones from the PCR reads via MiXCR. Here the sample spans about 12,000 clones, about 22% being singletons. What was sequenced was blood. Source of these receptors: a male donor with papillary thyroid cancer or a benign thyroid nodule (not recorded which). Some clones in this sample may be carry-over from other donors' samples.

This clone has more than one count but fewer than ten. This chain joins TRBV6-9 and TRBJ1-6; TRBD1 agrees at 9 bases. V lost 0 bases to trimming and J lost 1 base; unmatched junction nucleotides: 1. The CDR3 has 17 residues. CDR1 and CDR2 (germline): MNHGY, SVAAGI. The CDR3 region is CASSYSGTGSYNSPLHF. The CDR3, as DNA: TGTGCCAGCAGTTATTCCGGGACAGGGTCCTATAATTCACCCCTCCACTTT.

In this sample, this clone turned up many times. The gene calls are TRBV29-1 and TRBJ1-2; tentatively, D is TRBD1 (5 bases). This CDR3 is built from 14 residues. The germline gives CDR1 SQVTM, CDR2 ANQGSEA. The V end was cut by 4 bases, the J end by 4 bases, with 16 bases between. The CDR3 DNA follows: TGCAGCGTTGCGGACACACACCTGGGCTATGGCTACACCTTC. It codes for CSVADTHLGYGYTF.

Only a few counts were recorded for this clone. The junction and the germline gene differ at one end; a read error may be behind it. The chain has TRBV6-1 and TRBJ2-2, with D hard to call. This CDR3 spans 16 amino acids. CDR1 and CDR2 from the germline V gene are MNHNS and SASEGT. The CDR3 here is CASTRVRTPNTVELFF. CDR3 bases: TGTGCCAGCACTCGGGTGAGAACGCCGAACACCGTGGAGCTGTTTTTT.

This clone was seen repeatedly, ten times or more. The rearrangement joins TRBV9 to TRBJ2-5; D uncertain. Trimming cost V 4 bases and J 5 bases, with 12 bases left between them. Germline V gives CDR1 SGDLS, CDR2 YYNGEE. The CDR3 contains 13 residues. CDR3 amino acids: CASSLPSPETQYF. In nucleotides, the CDR3 is TGTGCCAGCAGCTTACCCAGCCCCGAGACCCAGTACTTC.

With respect to this clone: A read error may account for a junction end that differs from germline. V is TRBV27 and J is TRBJ2-3; D gene unclear. The germline V gene has CDR1 MNHEY and CDR2 SMNVEV (reference sequence). CDR3 length: 13 amino acids. The CDR3: CANSLQGTDTQYF. The CDR3 nucleotides read TGTGCCAACAGTCTTCAAGGGACAGATACGCAGTATTTT.

This clone is termed medium-sized. The CDR3 loop reads CSATRLAGLNEQFF. The DNA of the CDR3 is TGCAGTGCTACTCGACTAGCGGGGCTAAATGAGCAGTTCTTC. V usage is TRBV20-1 and J usage is TRBJ2-1, with TRBD2 identical over 11 bases. The V gene end was trimmed by 4 bases and the J gene end by 7 bases; junction bases not matched to a gene: 6. The germline CDR1 and CDR2 sequences are DFQATT and SNEGSKA (reference sequence). This CDR3 comprises 14 residues.

A few counts support this clone. This chain links TRBV6-1 with TRBJ1-2; 7 bases line up with TRBD1. V shed 6 bases, J shed 5 bases, and the junction held 12 bases outside the gene matches. The CDR3 loop spans 15 amino acids. Germline V gene lookup returns CDR1 MNHNS and CDR2 SASEGT. The CDR3 protein is CASRIFTGTEYGYTF. The CDR3, as DNA: TGTGCCAGCAGGATTTTTACCGGGACAGAGTATGGCTACACCTTC.

The chain carries TRBV19 and TRBJ2-5; D is possibly TRBD2 (5 bases). Trimming took off 0 bases at V and 4 bases at J, with 9 bases between the two ends. The CDR3 loop spans 14 amino acids. The germline gives CDR1 LNHDA, CDR2 SQIVND (reference sequence). CDR3 sequence (DNA): TGTGCCAGTAGTATAGATCTTCTAGCAGAGACCCAGTACTTC. The encoded protein is CASSIDLLAETQYF.

This clone was counted a few times. V is TRBV12-3 or TRBV12-4 and J is TRBJ1-1; D ambiguous. The germline V and J ends were trimmed by 3 bases and 11 bases, with 13 bases remaining between them. The CDR3 extends over 12 amino acids. The DNA for the CDR3 is TGTGCCAGCAGTTTGGTAGAAGGGCACGCTTTCTTT. It translates to CASSLVEGHAFF.

The chain carries TRBV20-1 and TRBJ2-1, with 8 bases identical to TRBD2. Germline V gene data show CDR1 as DFQATT and CDR2 as SNEGSKA (reference sequence). The CDR3 contains 16 residues. V shed 2 bases and J 9 bases; nucleotides not matched to a gene: 15. The DNA for the CDR3 is TGCAGTGCTAGAACTAATCCGGGAGGGCCAGGAGGTGAGCAGTTCTTC. It encodes CSARTNPGGPGGEQFF.

V usage is TRBV11-2 and J usage is TRBJ2-7; D tentatively reads TRBD1 or TRBD2 (5 bases each). Per germline, CDR1 SGHAT and CDR2 FQNNGV. Between the trimmed V and J ends, which lost 5 bases and 7 bases, there was a span of 15 bases. The CDR3 runs to 13 residues. The CDR3 loop reads CASSQGSGLEQYF. CDR3 bases: TGTGCCAGCAGCCAAGGCTCGGGGCTTGAGCAGTACTTC.

This clone was observed a handful of times. The rearrangement joins TRBV27 to TRBJ2-7; the match to TRBD1 covers 8 bases. The germline V gene encodes CDR1 MNHEY and CDR2 SMNVEV (reference sequence). V lost 4 bases, J lost 4 bases, and 3 bases stayed unmatched. CDR3 length equals 13 residues. This CDR3 is CASSWRQGYEQYF. CDR3 nucleotide sequence: TGTGCCAGCAGTTGGAGACAGGGGTACGAGCAGTACTTC.

A few counts support this clone. The gene calls are TRBV2 and TRBJ2-7; D remains unclear. Germline V gene sequence: CDR1 SNHLY, CDR2 FYNNEI. This CDR3 is built from 12 residues. The V and J ends lost 4 bases and 7 bases respectively, with 11 bases between them. The CDR3 DNA is TGTGCCAGCAGTGTGTCGGAGAGGGAGCAGTACTTC. It encodes CASSVSEREQYF.